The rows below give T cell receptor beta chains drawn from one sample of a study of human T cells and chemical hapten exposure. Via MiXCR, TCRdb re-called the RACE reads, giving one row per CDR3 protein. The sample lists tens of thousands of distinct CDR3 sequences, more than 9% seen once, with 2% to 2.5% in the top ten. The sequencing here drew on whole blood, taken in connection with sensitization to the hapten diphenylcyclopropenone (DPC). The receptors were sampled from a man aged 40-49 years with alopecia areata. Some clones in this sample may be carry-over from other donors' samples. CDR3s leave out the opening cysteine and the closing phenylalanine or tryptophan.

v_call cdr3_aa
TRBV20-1 SALAGRGSYEQY
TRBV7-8 ASSLLSTGELF
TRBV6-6 ASSYTLWADTQY
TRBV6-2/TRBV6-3 ASSYSDASNQPQH
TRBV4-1 ASSQGGASGDTQY
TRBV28 ASSYDRGFNYGYT
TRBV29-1 SGGLDTAYNEQF
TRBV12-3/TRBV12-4 ASSPSGGEGETQY
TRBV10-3 AIQGATYNEQF
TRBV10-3 AIMGRSTDTQY
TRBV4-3 ASSQDPTGTGGNTIY
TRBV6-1 ASSESQGINQPQH
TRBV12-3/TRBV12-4 ASSSGLSPLH
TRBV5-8 ASSLWWQAVITDTQY
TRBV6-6 ASSYPEKLF
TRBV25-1 ASSEGTGRNTIY
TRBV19 ASNKVGAGPLGYGYN
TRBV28 ASSLLGPSKANVLT
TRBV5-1 ASSSIAGGYNEQF
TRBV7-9 ASPGDTQY
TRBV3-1 ASSQEGGAAEAF
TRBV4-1 ASSQVSDNEQF
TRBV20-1 SAIPRGYEQY
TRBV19 ASSMGGGASYEQY
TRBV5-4 ASSQRAAGETQY
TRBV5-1 ASSLGQADGYT
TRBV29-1 SGETRNTEAF
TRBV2 ASSGFGLAGAGEQF
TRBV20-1 SATGVSTGELF
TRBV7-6 ASSLEASQETQY
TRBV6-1 ASSKEPGTDTQY
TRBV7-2 ASSLSQRGLDTQY
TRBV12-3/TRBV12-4 ASSLGQGASETQY
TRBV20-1 SAARTGASEAF
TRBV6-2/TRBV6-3 ASRRPGLAGGSGTGELF
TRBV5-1 ASSPRYLDEEQF
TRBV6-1 ASSPQSRARDQPQH
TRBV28 ASSLRSTANTEAF
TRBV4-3 ASSQDRLAGGGNEQF
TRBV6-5 ASSYGGQGIDTQY
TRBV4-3 ASSQEASGRARSYEQY
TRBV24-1 ATSDLTLGGEDTQY
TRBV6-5 ASSSGDWYNEQF
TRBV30 AWSVTGGGEQY
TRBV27 ASSATGPVWEQY
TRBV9 ASSVVRTSAYNEQF
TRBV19 ASSIVEGAGELF
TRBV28 ASSSIRPQH
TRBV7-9 ASSLRQVNEKLF
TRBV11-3 ASSLDVAGFDPWGANVLT
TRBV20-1 SARDLYGVYQETQY
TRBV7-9 ASSLDHPGNEKLF
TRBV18 ASSPGARSGANVLT
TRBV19 ASSPGLAGAEQY
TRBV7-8 ASSSRVDNEKLF
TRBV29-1 SVEVLAGGPSNEQF
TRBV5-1 ASSLGGFKQQETQY
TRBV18 ASSPDVGGLAEAF
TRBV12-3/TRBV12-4 ATSTGEDEKLF
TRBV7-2 ASSNRDGLSDTQY